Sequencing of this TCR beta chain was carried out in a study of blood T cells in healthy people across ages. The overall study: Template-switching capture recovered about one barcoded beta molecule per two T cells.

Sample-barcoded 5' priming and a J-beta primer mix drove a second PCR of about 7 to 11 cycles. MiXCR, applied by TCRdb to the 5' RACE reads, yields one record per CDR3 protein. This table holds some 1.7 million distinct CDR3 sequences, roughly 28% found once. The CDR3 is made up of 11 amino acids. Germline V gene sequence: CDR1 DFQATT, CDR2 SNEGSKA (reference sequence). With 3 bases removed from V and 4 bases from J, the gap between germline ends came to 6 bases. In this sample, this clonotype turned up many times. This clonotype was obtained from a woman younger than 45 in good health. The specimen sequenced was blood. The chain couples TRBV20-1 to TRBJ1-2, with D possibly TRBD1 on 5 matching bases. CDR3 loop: CSARGVYGYTF. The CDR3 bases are TGCAGTGCTAGGGGGGTCTATGGCTACACCTTC.